One T cell receptor (beta chain) is described in this entry. These data originate in a study of technical replicates of blood from a handful of donors. V trimming: 6 bases; J trimming: 2 bases; junction bases outside the gene matches: 9. Per the germline V gene, CDR1 is MDHEN and CDR2 is SYDVKM. This CDR3 is built from 16 residues. Here immunoSEQ multiplex PCR was the method, and the copy in TCRdb shows in-frame clones only, minus some. The repertoire holds tens of thousands of clones, with 94% as singletons. Sample: T cells isolated from PBMCs. This clonotype was obtained from a human donor in good health. The J gene is TRBJ2-1, the V gene TRBV28; TRBD2 matches at 8 bases. CDR3 nucleotide sequence: TGTGCCAGCAGATCGGCCGGGACTAGACCCTACAATGAGCAGTTCTTC. It is translated as CASRSAGTRPYNEQFF.